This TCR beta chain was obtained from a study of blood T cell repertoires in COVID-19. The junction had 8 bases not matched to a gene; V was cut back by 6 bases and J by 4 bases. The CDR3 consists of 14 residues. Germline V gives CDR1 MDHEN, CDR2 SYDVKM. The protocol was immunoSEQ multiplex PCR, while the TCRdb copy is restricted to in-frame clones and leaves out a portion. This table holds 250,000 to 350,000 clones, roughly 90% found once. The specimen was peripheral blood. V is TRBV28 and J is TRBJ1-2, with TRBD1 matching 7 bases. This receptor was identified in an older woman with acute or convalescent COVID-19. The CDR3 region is CASSRGGLTYGYTF. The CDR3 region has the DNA TGTGCCAGCAGCCGAGGGGGCCTTACCTATGGCTACACCTTC.